This passage covers 5 T cell receptor beta chains from one sample sequenced in a study of T cell repertoires in ileal Crohn's disease. Time point described: neoterminal ileum biopsy at postoperative endoscopy, about 6 months after surgery. Produced via immunoSEQ multiplex PCR; TCRdb's table is partial and in-frame only. The sample lists 12,000 or so clones, 80% to 90% seen once, with approximately 16% in the top ten. The sequenced sample consisted of ileal tissue. The receptors were sampled from an adult with Crohn's disease.

This clone was counted only a few times. V is TRBV5-1 and J is TRBJ1-2; TRBD1 matches 9 bases. With 4 bases clipped from V and 7 bases from J, the junction kept 11 bases outside the gene matches. Germline V gene data show CDR1 as SGHRS and CDR2 as YFSETQ. This CDR3 has 15 amino acids. The CDR3 sequence: CASSPQGATSGGYTF. CDR3 bases: TGCGCCAGCAGCCCACAGGGGGCGACTTCGGGTGGCTACACCTTC.

This clone qualifies as medium-sized. V is TRBV5-1 and J is TRBJ1-1, with 8 bases lining up with TRBD1. V lost 5 bases to trimming and J lost 3 bases; unmatched junction nucleotides: 9. Germline lookup yields CDR1 SGHRS and CDR2 YFSETQ. The length of the CDR3 is 15 residues. DNA for the CDR3: TGCGCCAGCAGTTCCCATGGACAGGGATACACTGAAGCTTTCTTT. This sequence encodes CASSSHGQGYTEAFF.

The J gene is TRBJ2-7, the V gene TRBV20-1; no clear D. The CDR3 is 11 residues long. Trimming stripped 6 bases from V and 0 bases from J, with 6 bases between. Germline V gene sequence: CDR1 DFQATT, CDR2 SNEGSKA (reference sequence). In DNA form, the CDR3 reads TGCAGTGCGAGTAGCTCCTACGAGCAGTACTTC. Protein: CSASSSYEQYF.

The gene calls are TRBV7-6 and TRBJ2-3; maybe TRBD1 (6 bases). CDR3 length: 14 residues. Looked up from germline, CDR1 is SGHVS and CDR2 is FNYEAQ. Deletions cut 2 bases from V and 2 bases from J, with 8 bases between. CDR3: CASSLWTATDTQYF. The CDR3 DNA is TGTGCCAGCAGCTTATGGACAGCCACAGATACGCAGTATTTT.

The genes are TRBV4-1 and TRBJ2-7, with 7 bases lining up with TRBD1. Looked up from germline, CDR1 is MGHRA and CDR2 is YSYEKL. The CDR3 extends over 14 amino acids. The ends lost 6 bases at V and 3 bases at J; junction bases unmatched: 8. The CDR3 DNA follows: TGCGCCAGCAGACACCGGACAGGAGACTACGAGCAGTACTTC. It codes for CASRHRTGDYEQYF.